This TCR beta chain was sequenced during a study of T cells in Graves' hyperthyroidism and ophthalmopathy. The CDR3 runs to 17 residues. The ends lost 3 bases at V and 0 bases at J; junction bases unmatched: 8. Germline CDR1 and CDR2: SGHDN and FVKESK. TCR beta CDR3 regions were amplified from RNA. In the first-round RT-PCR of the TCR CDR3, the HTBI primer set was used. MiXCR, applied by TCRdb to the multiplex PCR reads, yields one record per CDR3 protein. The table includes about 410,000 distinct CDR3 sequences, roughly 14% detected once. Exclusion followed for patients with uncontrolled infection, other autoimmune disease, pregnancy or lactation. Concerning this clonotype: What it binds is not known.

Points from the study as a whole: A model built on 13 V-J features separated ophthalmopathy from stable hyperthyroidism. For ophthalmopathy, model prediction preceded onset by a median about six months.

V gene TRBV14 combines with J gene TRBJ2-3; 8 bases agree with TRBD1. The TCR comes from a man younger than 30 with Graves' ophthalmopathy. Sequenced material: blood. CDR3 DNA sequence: TGTGCCAGCAGCCATCTGCAGGGGGCTTTTAGCACAGATACGCAGTATTTT. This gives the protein CASSHLQGAFSTDTQYF.